This T cell receptor beta chain was sequenced during a study of T cells in Graves' hyperthyroidism and ophthalmopathy. Study-level background: Blood from the periphery was taken at initial diagnosis, before any treatment.

The CDR3 regions of TCR beta were amplified from RNA transcripts. Initially, a first-round RT-PCR of the TCR CDR3 employed the HTBI primer set. TCRdb reprocessed the multiplex PCR reads via MiXCR and lists one record per CDR3 protein. The repertoire consists of 450,000 to 600,000 distinct CDR3 sequences, with just under 20% occurring once and the leading ten covering 40% to 50%. Germline assignment: CDR1 LNHDA and CDR2 SQIVND (reference sequence). Trimming stripped 5 bases from V and 0 bases from J, with 17 bases between. CDR3 length equals 17 residues. This clonotype was found many times. Researchers barred patients who had uncontrolled infection, other autoimmune disease, pregnancy or lactation.

Input material: blood. The TCR was taken from a man aged 35 to 55 with Graves' ophthalmopathy. This chain links TRBV19 with TRBJ1-3; TRBD1 is a possible D gene (5 bases). DNA for the CDR3: TGTGCCAGTAGTTCCTACAGCCGGACAAGCTCTGGAAACACCATATATTTT. Translating gives CASSSYSRTSSGNTIYF.